These T cell receptor beta chains were read from a single sample in a study of T cells in Graves' hyperthyroidism and ophthalmopathy. TCRdb re-derived calls from the multiplex PCR reads in MiXCR, one entry per CDR3 protein. The table lists about 520,000 distinct CDR3 sequences, roughly 24% of them singletons. Sequencing input: blood. These receptors all stem from a woman aged 30 to 39 with Graves' ophthalmopathy. CDR3s include the opening cysteine and the closing phenylalanine or tryptophan. A D gene is named only where the DNA matches it firmly. Some rows mark clone size as missing; the rest say once, few, many or name a class of expanded clone.

clone size	V gene	D gene	J gene	CDR3 protein	CDR3 DNA
NA	TRBV20-1	TRBD1	TRBJ1-3	CSARDQRGPSGNTIYF	TGCAGTGCTAGAGATCAAAGGGGGCCCTCTGGAAACACCATATATTTT
many	TRBV19	NA	TRBJ2-7	CASSLTSRQREQYF	TGTGCCAGTAGTCTAACCTCCAGGCAACGCGAGCAGTACTTC
many	TRBV10-3	NA	TRBJ2-7	CATRPQGGVYEQYF	TGTGCCACCCGACCCCAGGGGGGTGTCTACGAGCAGTACTTC
NA	TRBV7-2	TRBD1	TRBJ2-7	CASSKDRPYEQYF	TGTGCCAGCAGCAAGGACAGGCCCTACGAGCAGTACTTC
NA	TRBV12-3/TRBV12-4	NA	TRBJ1-5	CASSISGSGQPQHF	TGTGCCAGCAGTATATCAGGGTCCGGTCAGCCCCAGCATTTT
many	TRBV7-3	NA	TRBJ2-5	CASSLTGLALETQYF	TGTGCCAGCAGCTTAACCGGGCTAGCTTTAGAGACCCAGTACTTC
many	TRBV7-8	NA	TRBJ2-4	CASSSDSLAKNIQYF	TGTGCCAGCAGTTCTGACAGTCTAGCCAAAAACATTCAGTACTTC
NA	TRBV11-2	TRBD2	TRBJ2-5	CASRTSGVGFEETQYF	TGTGCCAGCAGGACTAGCGGAGTGGGGTTTGAAGAGACCCAGTACTTC
NA	TRBV6-7	TRBD1	TRBJ2-5	CASSYFSGGKKTQYF	TGTGCCAGCAGTTACTTCTCAGGGGGTAAAAAGACCCAGTACTTC
NA	TRBV13	TRBD1	TRBJ1-2	CASSSEDGLRGQDLGYTF	TGTGCCAGCAGCTCTGAGGATGGTTTGAGGGGGCAGGATCTTGGCTACACCTTC
NA	TRBV25-1	NA	TRBJ2-7	CASSEYNYEQYF	TGTGCCAGCAGTGAATACAACTACGAGCAGTACTTC
NA	TRBV3-1	TRBD1	TRBJ2-5	CASSQGRGHQETQYF	TGTGCCAGCAGCCAGGGCAGGGGGCACCAAGAGACCCAGTACTTC
NA	TRBV6-5	NA	TRBJ2-7	CASSSGGRTIYEQYF	TGTGCCAGCAGTTCGGGCGGGCGGACCATCTACGAGCAGTACTTC
many	TRBV29-1	NA	TRBJ1-2	CSVPLDRTPLNYGYTF	TGCAGCGTGCCTCTAGACAGAACCCCGCTAAACTATGGCTACACCTTC
many	TRBV6-5	NA	TRBJ1-2	CASSYSSNYGYTF	TGTGCCAGCAGTTACTCTTCTAACTATGGCTACACCTTC
NA	TRBV6-2/TRBV6-3	NA	TRBJ2-5	CASSWNLGAETQYF	TGTGCCAGCAGTTGGAATCTAGGTGCAGAGACCCAGTACTTC
once	TRBV7-8	NA	TRBJ1-1	CASSASTANTEAFF	TGTGCCAGCAGCGCCTCGACAGCTAACACTGAAGCTTTCTTT
NA	TRBV6-1	NA	TRBJ2-7	CASRAPFAGTYEQYF	TGTGCCAGCAGGGCTCCTTTTGCAGGGACCTACGAGCAGTACTTC
many	TRBV12-3/TRBV12-4	TRBD2	TRBJ2-2	CASGGERDTGELFF	TGTGCCAGCGGGGGGGAGCGGGACACCGGGGAGCTGTTTTTT
many	TRBV28	NA	TRBJ2-7	CASSRQPSYEQYF	TGTGCCAGCAGTCGACAGCCTTCCTACGAGCAGTACTTC
few	TRBV5-1	NA	TRBJ2-5	CASSAGSRGETQYF	TGCGCCAGCAGCGCCGGGAGTAGGGGTGAGACCCAGTACTTC
NA	TRBV2	NA	TRBJ1-2	CASRGEGFGDGYTF	TGTGCCAGCAGGGGAGAGGGGTTTGGGGATGGCTACACCTTC
NA	TRBV25-1	NA	TRBJ2-2	CASRHDKEELFF	TGTGCCAGCAGACACGACAAGGAGGAGCTGTTTTTT
many	TRBV7-3	TRBD2	TRBJ2-5	CASSLSASGGQETQYF	TGTGCCAGCAGCTTATCGGCTAGCGGGGGCCAAGAGACCCAGTACTTC
NA	TRBV29-1	NA	TRBJ2-7	CSVAVGYSYEQYF	TGCAGCGTTGCGGTTGGGTACTCCTACGAGCAGTACTTC
many	TRBV7-2	NA	TRBJ1-2	CASSLEGRSGGYTF	TGTGCCAGCAGCTTAGAAGGACGGTCTGGCGGCTACACCTTC
NA	TRBV6-1	TRBD1	TRBJ2-7	CASSVAPGTGYEQYF	TGTGCCAGCAGTGTGGCCCCCGGGACAGGCTACGAGCAGTACTTC
few	TRBV5-1	NA	TRBJ1-1	CASSTDSPGTEAFF	TGCGCCAGCAGCACCGACAGCCCAGGGACTGAAGCTTTCTTT
many	TRBV13	NA	TRBJ1-1	CASTRSDRRNTEAFF	TGTGCCAGCACCCGGTCAGACAGGCGGAACACTGAAGCTTTCTTT
few	TRBV20-1	TRBD1	TRBJ2-7	CSAVVGTGSYEQYF	TGCAGTGCTGTTGTAGGGACAGGGTCCTACGAGCAGTACTTC
NA	TRBV7-2	NA	TRBJ2-5	CASSLRATKETQYF	TGTGCCAGCAGTCTGAGGGCTACCAAAGAGACCCAGTACTTC
many	TRBV7-8	NA	TRBJ2-7	CASSLDLDRSYEQYF	TGTGCCAGCAGCTTAGATCTCGACAGGTCCTACGAGCAGTACTTC
NA	TRBV4-3	NA	TRBJ1-1	CASSQLYRVNTEAFF	TGCGCCAGCAGCCAACTATACAGAGTGAACACTGAAGCTTTCTTT
many	TRBV5-1	NA	TRBJ2-7	CASSLEPTHYEQYF	TGCGCCAGCAGCTTGGAGCCAACCCACTACGAGCAGTACTTC
NA	TRBV12-3/TRBV12-4	NA	TRBJ1-5	CASSLVQAGQPQHF	TGTGCCAGCAGTTTAGTACAGGCGGGACAGCCCCAGCATTTT
NA	TRBV20-1	TRBD2	TRBJ2-2	CSAEDGLVGTGELFF	TGCAGTGCTGAGGATGGACTAGTGGGCACCGGGGAGCTGTTTTTT
NA	TRBV6-1	NA	TRBJ1-5	CASSGWTDSSPQHF	TGTGCCAGCAGTGGATGGACAGACTCCAGTCCCCAGCATTTT